The sequence of this TCR beta chain was determined in a study of T-cell reconstitution after alpha-beta-depleted transplantation in children (TCRdb year 2016). For the study in its entirety: Using TCR repertoire profiling, the study quantitatively followed how T-cell immune reconstitution unfolded in children after TCRalphabeta/CD19-depleted allogeneic hematopoietic cell transplantation. Summary of the overall study and its limitations: The apparently early recovery of alphabetaT-cell counts about two months after transplant reportedly depended on only several hundred rapidly expanded clones that came from non-depleted graft cells. Over subsequent months, a decline in hyperexpanded clone frequencies was noted, and after one year, T-cell counts and TCRbeta diversity were mostly ascribed to newly produced T cells. In some patients, the high TCRbeta diversity seen at day 60 was put down to recipient T cells and intrathymic progenitors that had survived conditioning.

Read against the paper, the sample's treatment or condition label means: allogeneic hematopoietic cell transplantation with graft depleted of TCRalphabeta T cells and CD19 B cells. The transplant recipients were children given TCRalphabeta/CD19-depleted allogeneic hematopoietic cell grafts. Receptor libraries were prepared by PCR. The run used an Illumina HiSeq 2500. TCR library preparation used molecular barcoding, with unique molecular identifiers applied to normalize quantification of the TCRbeta repertoire. TCRdb trimmed public reads at Q25 via fastp, called clones via MiXCR and kept in-frame beta chains. Rows matching on CDR3 protein sequence are summarized as one entry with the most common DNA and genes. This sample comprises 70,000 to 95,000 distinct CDR3 sequences, 15% to 18% of them detected only once. Clones ranked in the top ten supply around 19% of the sample. The CDR3, from cysteine to phenylalanine, totals 16 residues. Of the read, only the CDR3 DNA is kept; its 48 bases are in frame from base 1.

A remark on this clonotype: Its antigen specificity is not known. Within one base of it there is no much larger clone, and no base qualities were kept.

Material: PBMCs, mostly from graft donor cells, obtained 180 days after TCRalphabeta/CD19-depleted stem cell transplant. The sequence links TRBV21-1 to TRBJ2-5; the table's D call of TRBD2 was not tested on the DNA. TRBV21-1 is a pseudogene segment. The receptor was derived from a male patient aged 2 to 10 who had a stem cell transplant for acute lymphoblastic leukemia, so the T cells may come from the graft donor. The CDR3 loop reads CASSKEIVRAKETQYF. The sequenced DNA is TGTGCCAGCAGCAAAGAAATCGTGCGGGCAAAAGAGACCCAGTACTTC.